This T cell receptor (beta chain) was captured in a study of blood T cell repertoires in COVID-19. In assigning cohorts, the study relied on participant-reported clinical history. The germline V gene encodes CDR1 WNHNN and CDR2 SYGVQD (reference sequence). V gave up 2 bases and J gave up 0 bases; unmatched junction bases: 3. CDR3 size: 15 residues. Sequenced by immunoSEQ multiplex PCR; TCRdb stores in-frame clones only, minus some. Seen here are about 360,000 clones, around 87% observed once, and the top ten hold around 2%. V usage is TRBV10-1 and J usage is TRBJ2-7; 8 bases line up with TRBD2. Source material: PBMCs or T cells enriched from blood (not recorded which). The clonotype comes from a man aged 40-49 years in a cohort exposed to, infected with or recovered from COVID-19 (not recorded which). The CDR3 loop is CASSESAGGSYEQYF. In DNA form, the CDR3 reads TGCGCCAGCAGTGAGAGCGCGGGAGGCTCCTACGAGCAGTACTTC.